This T cell receptor (beta chain) was captured by sequencing in a study of a mutant IDH1 vaccine in newly diagnosed glioma. Overall study: Vaccination of patients was performed eight times, in weeks 1, 3, 5, 7, 11, 15, 19 and 23. Patients had received radiotherapy, temozolomide, or both previously, most receiving both.

On this clone itself: Its specificity is not known.

V lost 7 bases to trimming and J lost 0 bases; unmatched junction nucleotides: 9. Germline V gene sequence: CDR1 SGDLS, CDR2 YYNGEE. The CDR3 extends over 15 amino acids. Clones were sequenced by immunoSEQ multiplex PCR, and TCRdb holds only the in-frame ones, with some missing. The repertoire consists of about 51,000 clones, with around 80% occurring once and the leading ten covering 5.2%. Time point here: week 5, during vaccination. Doses consisted of 300 ug of mutant IDH1 20-mer peptide each, paired with topical imiquimod. Here the sequenced sample was PBMCs, taken from a glioma patient whose treatment included an IDH1 peptide vaccine. The receptor was isolated from a man aged 50 to 60 with glioma. V gene TRBV9 combines with J gene TRBJ2-5; 7 positions agree with TRBD1. CDR3 sequence (DNA): TGTGCCAGCCTGAGGGGGACAGAGTACCAAGAGACCCAGTACTTC. Protein product: CASLRGTEYQETQYF.